This TCR beta chain derives from a study of T cells expressing NK-cell markers. Findings and limits, study-wide: Similarly, these clonotypes led the CD3+CD56-NKG2C+ fraction as well in four donors.

Germline CDR1 reads MNHNS; CDR2 reads SASEGT. The CDR3 runs 15 residues. In the case of this clonotype: What it binds is not known.

TCRdb reprocessed the 5' RACE reads, with one entry per CDR3 protein and no DNA. Its listing shows roughly 110,000 distinct CDR3 sequences. The chain couples TRBV6-1 to TRBJ2-2; TCRdb reports TRBD1, a call that lacks DNA to check it against. The sequence was obtained from a woman aged 18-70 years in good health. Sequences were obtained from blood T cells: a sorted CD56 or NKG2C T cell subset, CD4+ or CD8+ T cells, or bulk PBMC T cells (not recorded which). The CDR3 protein is CASSEGTGEAGELFF.